This is a list of T cell receptor beta chains from one sample in a study of CD4 T cells in relation to SARS-CoV-2 and coronaviruses. These receptors' targets are unknown. Data came from immunoSEQ multiplex PCR; TCRdb stores just in-frame clones and leaves some out. Of roughly 30,000 clones detected, less than 85% appear once; the ten largest clones hold over 12%. The sequenced sample was CD4+ T cells from PBMCs, cultured in vitro. The receptors originated from a human donor in good health. The CDR3 runs from the conserved cysteine through the conserved F or W. D genes are given only for firm matches. Size is omitted from some rows. Given values are once, few, many or a class for expanded clones.

>-|-|TRBV7-2|TRBJ1-1
TGTGCCAGCAGCACACAGGTGAACACTGAAGCTTTCTTT
CASSTQVNTEAFF
>-|-|TRBV9|TRBJ2-7
TGTGCCAGCAGCGTAGGGGTAGGGGAGCAGTACTTC
CASSVGVGEQYF
>few|TRBD2|TRBV9|TRBJ2-2
TGTGCCAGCAGCATGGGACTAGCGGGGACAACCGGGGAGCTGTTTTTT
CASSMGLAGTTGELFF
>-|-|TRBV11-1|TRBJ2-3
TGTGCCAGCAGCTTATCGGGGCTTACTCCTGATACGCAGTATTTT
CASSLSGLTPDTQYF
>-|TRBD1|TRBV28|TRBJ1-1
TGTGCCAGCAGTGGTAGACAGGGTGTGAACACTGAAGCTTTCTTT
CASSGRQGVNTEAFF
>few|-|TRBV27|TRBJ2-7
TGTGCCAGCAGTTCACAGGGTATCTACGAGCAGTACTTC
CASSSQGIYEQYF
>-|TRBD1|TRBV9|TRBJ1-2
TGTGCCAGCAGCGTACAGGGGGCGGGCTATGGCTACACCTTC
CASSVQGAGYGYTF
>-|-|TRBV28|TRBJ1-5
TGTGCCACCTTCCCCAGGGCGAATCAGCCCCAGCATTTT
CATFPRANQPQHF
>few|-|TRBV9|TRBJ1-4
TGTGCCAGCAGCGTAGGCCCCGCTCGAAAACTGTTTTTT
CASSVGPARKLFF
>-|-|TRBV6-2/TRBV6-3|TRBJ2-1
TGTGCCAGCAGTTACACGGGCAATGAGCAGTTCTTC
CASSYTGNEQFF
>-|-|TRBV19|TRBJ1-4
TGTGCCAGGGGAAAGGCAGGGTCTCTGTTT
CARGKAGSLF
>-|-|TRBV2|TRBJ2-5
TGTGCCAGCCCGAACAGGGGAGGGGAGACCCAGTACTTC
CASPNRGGETQYF
>-|TRBD1|TRBV6-5|TRBJ2-2
TGTGCCAGCAGCGGGACAGGGGACACCGGGGAGCTGTTTTTT
CASSGTGDTGELFF
>-|TRBD2|TRBV9|TRBJ2-3
TGTGCCAGCACCCTAGCGGGAGAGGCCATGGATACGCAGTATTTT
CASTLAGEAMDTQYF
>-|TRBD1|TRBV19|TRBJ1-2
TGTGCCAGTAGCCTCGGACAGGGGTCCCCTAACTATGGCTACACCTTC
CASSLGQGSPNYGYTF
>-|-|TRBV7-2|TRBJ1-3
TGTGCCAGCAGCTTTGACAGTACTGGAAACACCATATATTTT
CASSFDSTGNTIYF
>-|-|TRBV13|TRBJ2-3
TGTGCCAGCAGCCGGACCCCAGGGAAAGGAGATACGCAGTATTTT
CASSRTPGKGDTQYF
>-|TRBD2|TRBV6-5|TRBJ2-1
TGTGCCAGCAGGAGCGGACTAGCGGGATACAATGAGCAGTTCTTC
CASRSGLAGYNEQFF
>-|-|TRBV18|TRBJ1-2
TGTGCCAGCTCACCATCGGGAGGGGAGCATGGCTACACCTTC
CASSPSGGEHGYTF
>-|TRBD2|TRBV30|TRBJ2-1
TGTGCCTGGCGGACTAGCGGGAGGAATGAGCAGTTCTTC
CAWRTSGRNEQFF
>-|TRBD2|TRBV9|TRBJ2-2
TGTGCCAGCAGCGTAGTTAGCGGGGGCACCGGGGAGCTGTTTTTT
CASSVVSGGTGELFF
>-|-|TRBV11-1|TRBJ2-1
TGTGCCAGCAGCTTAGTTGAAATGGGTGAGCAGTTCTTC
CASSLVEMGEQFF
>-|-|TRBV10-2|TRBJ2-5
TGCGCCAGCTCGGCTGCAGAGACCCAGTACTTC
CASSAAETQYF
>-|-|TRBV7-2|TRBJ2-7
TGTGCCAGCAGCCAGCTCAATGGCTACGAGCAGTACTTC
CASSQLNGYEQYF
>few|-|TRBV7-2|TRBJ2-3
TGTGCCAGCAGACTAGGGGGGCGGGAGACAGATACGCAGTATTTT
CASRLGGRETDTQYF
>-|-|TRBV5-1|TRBJ2-2
TGCGCCAGCAGAGAGAGCGCGAACACCGGGGAGCTGTTTTTT
CASRESANTGELFF
>-|TRBD1|TRBV9|TRBJ2-5
TGTGCCAGCAGCGTAGCGACAGGGAGCCGGGAGACCCAGTACTTC
CASSVATGSRETQYF
>-|TRBD1|TRBV12-5|TRBJ2-5
TGTGCTAGTGGTTTGATCCCTCCGGGACAGGGCTCCTTTGTCGTGACCCAGTACTTC
CASGLIPPGQGSFVVTQYF
>-|-|TRBV12-1|TRBJ2-2
TGTGCCAGCAGCCCCCGTTCTAGCGGGAGGTGCCACCGGGAGCTGTTTTTT
CASSPRSSGRCHRELFF
>-|TRBD1|TRBV5-8|TRBJ1-5
TGTGCCAGCAGCATGACAGGGGCGATCAATCAGCCCCAGCATTTT
CASSMTGAINQPQHF
>-|-|TRBV3-1/TRBV3-2|TRBJ2-5
TGTGCCAGCAGCCAAGACAGACGGCGATTGGGGACCCAGTACTTC
CASSQDRRRLGTQYF
>-|TRBD1|TRBV18|TRBJ2-7
TGTGCCAGCTCACCAGGGACAGGGGTTTACGAGCAGTACTTC
CASSPGTGVYEQYF
>-|TRBD2|TRBV7-9|TRBJ2-7
TGTGCCAGCAGCACCCTAGCGGGAAAACTATCCTACGAGCAGTACTTC
CASSTLAGKLSYEQYF
>-|TRBD2|TRBV30|TRBJ2-2
TGTGCCTGGAGTAAGACTAGCGGTACCGGGGAGCTGTTTTTT
CAWSKTSGTGELFF
>-|-|TRBV7-2|TRBJ1-5
TGTGCCAGCAGCTTGGGAATACAGGGAAATCAGCCCCAGCATTTT
CASSLGIQGNQPQHF
>-|-|TRBV6-1|TRBJ1-1
TGTGCCAGCAGTTCACGAGTTGGGGGAGAAACTGAAGCTTTCTTT
CASSSRVGGETEAFF
>-|-|TRBV3-1/TRBV3-2|TRBJ2-7
TGTGCCAGCAGCCTTAGGGGGTTAGAGTACGAGCAGTACTTC
CASSLRGLEYEQYF
>-|TRBD1|TRBV4-1|TRBJ1-5
TGCGCCAGCAGGTTGCCAGGGGGGCCCCAGCATTTT
CASRLPGGPQHF
>-|-|TRBV27|TRBJ1-1
TGTGCCAGCAGTTTCCCGGGCGGGAACACTGAAGCTTTCTTT
CASSFPGGNTEAFF
>few|TRBD1|TRBV4-3|TRBJ2-2
TGCGCCAGCAGCCAAGCCCTGACAGGGAGAGCCGGGGAGCTGTTTTTT
CASSQALTGRAGELFF
>-|-|TRBV6-5|TRBJ1-2
TGTGCCAGCAGGGGCGGGAACCCTAACTATGGCTACACCTTC
CASRGGNPNYGYTF
>-|-|TRBV19|TRBJ1-5
TGTGCCAGTAGCCCCCGCTGGGAAAGCAATCAGCCCCAGCATTTT
CASSPRWESNQPQHF
>-|-|TRBV18|TRBJ2-1
TGTGCCAGCTCACCACCGGGCAGTCCGAACCACAATGAGCAGTTCTTC
CASSPPGSPNHNEQFF
>-|-|TRBV30|TRBJ1-2
TGTGCCTGGAGTTTGGACTCCGCTAGGGGCTACACCTTC
CAWSLDSARGYTF
>-|-|TRBV4-3|TRBJ2-2
TGCGCCAGCAGCCAAGAGAGTCAGCACGGGGAGCTGTTTTTT
CASSQESQHGELFF